This passage covers 17 T cell receptor beta chains from one sample sequenced in a study of post-analysis software for immune sequencing data. General study results and limits: Five TRBV segments occurring more often in patients than controls included TRBV5-6, TRBV5-1 and TRBV20-1.

No antigen has been assigned to these receptors. cDNA libraries of TCR beta carried unique molecular identifiers. Using its own MiXCR run on the PCR reads, TCRdb lists one record per CDR3 protein. The repertoire holds about 540,000 distinct CDR3 sequences, with 34% as singletons. Sequencing used blood. The source of these receptors is a girl aged 2 to 17 with multiple sclerosis.

The chain carries TRBV7-2 and TRBJ1-2, with D possibly being TRBD1 (6 bases). This CDR3 spans 16 amino acids. Germline CDR1 is SGHTA and CDR2 is FQGNSA. V lost 5 bases and J 8 bases, leaving 24 bases between the germline ends. For the CDR3, the DNA is TGTGCCAGCAGCCGGTTGGGGGGCCGACACTCCTACGGCTACACCTTC. It yields the protein CASSRLGGRHSYGYTF.

This clonotype was seen a handful of times. The genes are TRBV20-1 and TRBJ1-2; 9 nucleotides match TRBD1. Germline CDR1 is DFQATT and CDR2 is SNEGSKA (reference sequence). The J segment lost 8 bases and the V segment lost 6 bases, leaving 7 bases of the junction unmatched. CDR3 length equals 12 residues. CDR3 region: CSAAQGAGGYTF. In nucleotides, the CDR3 is TGCAGTGCCGCACAGGGGGCGGGAGGCTACACCTTC.

As for this clonotype: A much bigger clone sits one base away, suggesting this may be a read error. The chain employs TRBV11-2 and TRBJ2-3, with 8 bases lining up with TRBD1. The CDR3 contains 12 residues. The germline V gene encodes CDR1 SGHAT and CDR2 FQNNGV. CDR3 DNA: TGTGCCAGCAGCCCAGGGACAGGTACGCAGTATTTT. This sequence encodes CASSPGTGTQYF.

This clonotype was found a few times. The chain links TRBV5-1 to TRBJ2-5; 11 bases align to TRBD1. The V gene end was trimmed by 4 bases and the J gene end by 9 bases; junction bases not matched to a gene: 11. Per the germline V gene, CDR1 is SGHRS and CDR2 is YFSETQ. The CDR3 is 15 amino acids. The CDR3 bases are TGCGCCAGCAGCAACGCAGGGACAGGGGGGGAGGCCCAGTACTTC. Protein: CASSNAGTGGEAQYF. Full variable domain (remainder filled in from reference TRBV5-1 and TRBJ2-5): KAGVTQTPRYLIKTRGQQVTLSCSPISGHRSVSWYQQTPGQGLQFLFEYFSETQRNKGNFPGRFSGRQFSNSRSEMNVSTLELGDSALYLCASSNAGTGGEAQYFGPGTRLLVL.

This chain joins TRBV19 and TRBJ2-3, with 7 bases matching TRBD2. After removal of 4 bases from V and 4 bases from J, the junction contained 8 bases not matched to a gene. The CDR3 has 15 residues. Germline V gives CDR1 LNHDA, CDR2 SQIVND (reference sequence). The DNA of the CDR3 is TGTGCCAGTAGTAAACCGGGACTATCTGCAGATACGCAGTATTTT. Protein sequence: CASSKPGLSADTQYF. Combining the CDR3 with reference TRBV19 and TRBJ2-3 gives the whole variable domain DGGITQSPKYLFRKEGQNVTLSCEQNLNHDAMYWYRQDPGQGLRLIYYSQIVNDFQKGDIAEGYSVSREKKESFPLTVTSAQKNPTAFYLCASSKPGLSADTQYFGPGTRLTVL.

This clonotype was found a few times. The chain uses TRBV9 and TRBJ2-3; unclear D gene. Trimming pared 4 bases from V and 5 bases from J, leaving 8 bases between. CDR3 length: 12 amino acids. The V gene's germline CDR1 is SGDLS and CDR2 YYNGEE. CDR3 sequence reads: CASSYVLDTQYF. CDR3 coding DNA: TGTGCCAGCAGCTACGTCCTAGATACGCAGTATTTT.

The chain recombines TRBV4-1 with TRBJ2-5; D call uncertain. Germline loops: CDR1 MGHRA, CDR2 YSYEKL. The CDR3 length is 15 residues. V was cut by 0 bases and J by 11 bases, with 19 bases left in between. The CDR3 region has the DNA TGCGCCAGCAGCCAAGAACGGGTCAGGCTCGATGAGCAGTACTTC. Its protein is CASSQERVRLDEQYF.

J is TRBJ2-1 and V is TRBV28, with D uncertain. Trimming removed 2 bases from V and 10 bases from J, with 12 bases in between. The CDR3 runs to 13 residues. CDR1 and CDR2 from the germline V gene are MDHEN and SYDVKM. CDR3: CASSLQQPREQFF. CDR3 nucleotides: TGTGCCAGCAGTTTACAACAGCCGCGGGAGCAGTTCTTC.

This clonotype was found a few times. The V and J genes are TRBV9 and TRBJ1-2, with 8 positions matching TRBD1. CDR3 size: 16 residues. CDR1 and CDR2 from the germline V gene are SGDLS and YYNGEE. Trimming cost V 0 bases and J 3 bases; bases outside gene matches: 7. The CDR3 region has the DNA TGTGCCAGCAGCGTAGCGGCCAGGGGGCCCGACTATGGCTACACCTTC. Protein product: CASSVAARGPDYGYTF. Using reference TRBV9 and TRBJ1-2 for the parts outside the CDR3, the full variable domain is DSGVTQTPKHLITATGQRVTLRCSPRSGDLSVYWYQQSLDQGLQFLIQYYNGEERAKGNILERFSAQQFPDLHSELNLSSLELGDSALYFCASSVAARGPDYGYTFGSGTRLTVV.

The V and J genes are TRBV4-1 and TRBJ1-1; D might be TRBD1 (5 bases). The CDR3 consists of 13 residues. V shed 4 bases and J shed 6 bases, with 12 bases lying between them. Per germline, CDR1 MGHRA and CDR2 YSYEKL. DNA for the CDR3: TGCGCCAGCAGCCGGATGGGGGTCGCTGAAGCTTTCTTT. This codes for CASSRMGVAEAFF.

CDR3 nucleotide sequence: TGCGCCAGCAGCTCGGACATCACCGGGGAGCTGTTTTTT. Its protein product is CASSSDITGELFF. The V gene is TRBV5-1, the J gene TRBJ2-2; D is perhaps TRBD1 (5 bases). The length of the CDR3 is 13 residues. The V gene's germline CDR1 is SGHRS and CDR2 YFSETQ. The V gene lost 3 bases and the J gene lost 4 bases, with 7 bases spanning the gap.

The chain recombines TRBV28 with TRBJ1-2; 7 positions agree with TRBD1. The J segment lost 3 bases and the V segment lost 7 bases, leaving 11 bases of the junction unmatched. Germline V gene lookup returns CDR1 MDHEN and CDR2 SYDVKM. The CDR3 has 15 residues. The CDR3 reads CASTPGLGGDYGYTF. CDR3 bases: TGTGCCAGCACTCCAGGTCTAGGGGGCGACTATGGCTACACCTTC.

DNA of the CDR3: TGCGCCAGCAGGAATAAAAATGAGCAGTTCTTC. It encodes CASRNKNEQFF. The chain combines TRBV5-1 with TRBJ2-1; D unclear. The CDR3 has 11 amino acids. The germline gives CDR1 SGHRS, CDR2 YFSETQ. With 5 bases removed from V and 7 bases from J, the gap between germline ends came to 7 bases. The full variable domain, rest sourced from reference TRBV5-1 and TRBJ2-1, is KAGVTQTPRYLIKTRGQQVTLSCSPISGHRSVSWYQQTPGQGLQFLFEYFSETQRNKGNFPGRFSGRQFSNSRSEMNVSTLELGDSALYLCASRNKNEQFFGPGTRLTVL.

This clonotype occurred a few times. The rearrangement uses TRBV6-5 and TRBJ2-1, with TRBD2 as a possible D gene (5 bases). This CDR3 is 16 amino acids long. The germline V and J ends were trimmed by 5 bases and 1 base, with 15 bases remaining between them. The germline gives CDR1 MNHEY, CDR2 SVGAGI. The CDR3 nucleotides read TGTGCCAGCAGTAGAGCGGCCCTAGGGTCCTACAATGAGCAGTTCTTC. It translates to CASSRAALGSYNEQFF.

The chain combines TRBV12-3 or TRBV12-4 with TRBJ2-3; TRBD1 agrees at 9 bases. Germline trimming cut 6 bases from V and 6 bases from J; bases unmatched to any gene: 7. CDR3 length equals 14 residues. CDR3 amino acids: CASRPGQGMDTQYF. CDR3 bases: TGTGCCAGCAGACCCGGACAGGGGATGGATACGCAGTATTTT.

In this sample, this clonotype turned up a few times. V usage is TRBV25-1 and J usage is TRBJ1-1; D remains ambiguous. The V end was cut by 5 bases, the J end by 11 bases, with 12 bases between. The CDR3 spans 11 residues. The germline gives CDR1 MGHDK, CDR2 SYGVNS. The DNA for the CDR3 is TGTGCCAGCAGTACCCAAGTTGGCGCTTTCTTT. It is translated as CASSTQVGAFF.

This clonotype was detected only a few times. This rearrangement joins TRBV10-3 to TRBJ2-3, with 12 bases aligning to TRBD2. The germline V gene has CDR1 ENHRY and CDR2 SYGVKD. V dropped 10 bases and J dropped 0; count of bases not matched to a gene: 17. CDR3 length equals 19 residues. As DNA, the CDR3 is TGTGCCACCGAGGCGACTAGCGGGAGCGCGACCACTAGCACAGATACGCAGTATTTT. Translating it yields CATEATSGSATTSTDTQYF.